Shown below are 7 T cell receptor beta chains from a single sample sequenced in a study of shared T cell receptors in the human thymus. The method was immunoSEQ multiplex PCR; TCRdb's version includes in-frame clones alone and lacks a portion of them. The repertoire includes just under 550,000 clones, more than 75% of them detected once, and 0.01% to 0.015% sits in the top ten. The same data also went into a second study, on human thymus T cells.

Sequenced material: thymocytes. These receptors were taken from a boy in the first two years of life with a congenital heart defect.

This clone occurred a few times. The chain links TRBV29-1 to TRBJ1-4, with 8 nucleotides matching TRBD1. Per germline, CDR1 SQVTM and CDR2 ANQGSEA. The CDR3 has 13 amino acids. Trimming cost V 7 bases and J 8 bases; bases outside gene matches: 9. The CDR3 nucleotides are TGCAGCGCCTGGACAGGGTCAACGGAAAAACTGTTTTTT. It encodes CSAWTGSTEKLFF.

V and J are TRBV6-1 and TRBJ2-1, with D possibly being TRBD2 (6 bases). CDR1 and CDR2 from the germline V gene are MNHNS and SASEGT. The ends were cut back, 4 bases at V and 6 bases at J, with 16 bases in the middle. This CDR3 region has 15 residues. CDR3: CASSGSSEGGNEQFF. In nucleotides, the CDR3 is TGTGCCAGCAGTGGTTCTAGCGAAGGCGGCAATGAGCAGTTCTTC.

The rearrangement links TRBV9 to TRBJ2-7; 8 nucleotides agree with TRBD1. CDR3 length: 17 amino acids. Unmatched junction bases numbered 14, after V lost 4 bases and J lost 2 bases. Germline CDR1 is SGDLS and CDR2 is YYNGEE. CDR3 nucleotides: TGTGCCAGCAGCCTCGGGACAGGCCACGCTCGGACCTACGAGCAGTACTTC. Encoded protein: CASSLGTGHARTYEQYF.

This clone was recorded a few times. In DNA, the CDR3 is TGTGCCAGTGGGCCCCCACCTGCGGGGGACTATGGCTACACCTTC. Protein product: CASGPPPAGDYGYTF. The V and J genes are TRBV19 and TRBJ1-2, with D tentatively TRBD1 (5 bases). Trimming shortened V by 8 bases and J by 3 bases, and 19 bases separated the two germline ends. From germline, CDR1 is LNHDA and CDR2 SQIVND (reference sequence). This CDR3 has 15 residues.

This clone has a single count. Here the CDR3 DNA reads TGTGCCAGCAGCCTTTTGACAGGGAAGAATGGCTACACCTTC. Translating gives CASSLLTGKNGYTF. The V and J genes are TRBV5-4 and TRBJ1-2, with 7 bases that match TRBD1. The V gene's germline CDR1 is SGHNT and CDR2 YYREEE (reference sequence). The CDR3 consists of 14 residues. V lost 4 bases, J lost 6 bases, and 9 bases stayed unmatched.

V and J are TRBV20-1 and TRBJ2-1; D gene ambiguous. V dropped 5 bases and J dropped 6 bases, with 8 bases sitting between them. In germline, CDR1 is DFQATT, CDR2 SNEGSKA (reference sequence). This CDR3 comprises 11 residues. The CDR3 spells CSARSLNEQFF. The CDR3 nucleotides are TGCAGTGCTCGTAGCCTCAATGAGCAGTTCTTC.

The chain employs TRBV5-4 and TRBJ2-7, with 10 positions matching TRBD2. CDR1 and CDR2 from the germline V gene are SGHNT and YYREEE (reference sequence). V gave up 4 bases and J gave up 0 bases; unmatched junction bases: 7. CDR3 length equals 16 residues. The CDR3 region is CASSLTPSGSSYEQYF. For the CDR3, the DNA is TGTGCCAGCAGCCTGACCCCTAGCGGGAGCTCCTACGAGCAGTACTTC.